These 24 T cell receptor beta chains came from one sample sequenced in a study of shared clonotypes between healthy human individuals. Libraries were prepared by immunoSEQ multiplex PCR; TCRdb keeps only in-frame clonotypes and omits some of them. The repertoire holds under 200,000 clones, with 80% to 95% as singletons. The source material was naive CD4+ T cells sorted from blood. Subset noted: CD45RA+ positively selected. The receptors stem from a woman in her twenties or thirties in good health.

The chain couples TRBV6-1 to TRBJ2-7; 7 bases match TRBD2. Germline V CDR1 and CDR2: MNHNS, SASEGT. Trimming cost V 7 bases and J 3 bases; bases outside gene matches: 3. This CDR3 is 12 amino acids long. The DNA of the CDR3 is TGTGCCAGCATGGCTAGCGGCTACGAGCAGTACTTC. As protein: CASMASGYEQYF.

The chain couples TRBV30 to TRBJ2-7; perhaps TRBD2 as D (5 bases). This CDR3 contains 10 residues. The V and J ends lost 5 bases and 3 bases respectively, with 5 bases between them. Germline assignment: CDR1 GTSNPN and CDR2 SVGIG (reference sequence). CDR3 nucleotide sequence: TGTGCCTGGGGACTCTACGAGCAGTACTTC. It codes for CAWGLYEQYF.

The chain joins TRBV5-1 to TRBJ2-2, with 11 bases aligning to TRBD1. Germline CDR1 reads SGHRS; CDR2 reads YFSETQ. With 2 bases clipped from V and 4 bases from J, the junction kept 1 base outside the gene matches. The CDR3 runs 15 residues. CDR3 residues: CASSFGTGGTGELFF. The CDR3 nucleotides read TGCGCCAGCAGCTTCGGGACAGGGGGCACCGGGGAGCTGTTTTTT.

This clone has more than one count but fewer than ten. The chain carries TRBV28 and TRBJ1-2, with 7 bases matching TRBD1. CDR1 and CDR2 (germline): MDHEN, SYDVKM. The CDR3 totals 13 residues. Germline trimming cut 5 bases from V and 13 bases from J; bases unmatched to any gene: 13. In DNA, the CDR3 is TGTGCCAGCAGTATTCCGGGACAGCAAAGTCCCACCTTC. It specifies CASSIPGQQSPTF.

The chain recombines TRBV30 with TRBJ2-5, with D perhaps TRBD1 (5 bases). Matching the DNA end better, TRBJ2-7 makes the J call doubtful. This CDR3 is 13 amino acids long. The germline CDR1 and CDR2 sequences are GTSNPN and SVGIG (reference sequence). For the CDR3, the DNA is TGTGCCTGGAGTGTTAGGGGTGCCTACGAGCAGTACTTC. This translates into CAWSVRGAYEQYF.

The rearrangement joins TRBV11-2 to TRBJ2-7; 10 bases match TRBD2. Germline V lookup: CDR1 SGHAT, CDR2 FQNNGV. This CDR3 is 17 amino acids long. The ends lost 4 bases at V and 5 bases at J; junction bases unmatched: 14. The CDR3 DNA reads TGTGCCAGCAGCTCGAAGCTAGCGGGAGATTTCGCCCACGAGCAGTACTTC. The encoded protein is CASSSKLAGDFAHEQYF.

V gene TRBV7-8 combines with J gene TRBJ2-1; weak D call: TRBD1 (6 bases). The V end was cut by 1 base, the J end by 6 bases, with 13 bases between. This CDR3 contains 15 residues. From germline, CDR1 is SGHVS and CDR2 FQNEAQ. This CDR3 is CASSLGQGMSNEQFF. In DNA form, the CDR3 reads TGTGCCAGCAGCTTAGGGCAGGGGATGAGCAATGAGCAGTTCTTC.

The CDR3 DNA follows: TGTGCCAGCAGTTTACACACAGGGGGCCGCGAGCAGTACTTC. This codes for CASSLHTGGREQYF. This sequence joins TRBV28 and TRBJ2-7; the match to TRBD1 covers 9 bases. Trimming removed 2 bases from V and 6 bases from J; junction bases left unmatched: 5. This CDR3 has 14 residues. Per germline, CDR1 MDHEN and CDR2 SYDVKM.

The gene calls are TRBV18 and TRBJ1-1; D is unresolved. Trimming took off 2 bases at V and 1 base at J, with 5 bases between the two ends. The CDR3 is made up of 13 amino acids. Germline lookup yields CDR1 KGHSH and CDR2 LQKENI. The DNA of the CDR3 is TGTGCCAGCTCACCAAATTCGAACACTGAAGCTTTCTTT. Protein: CASSPNSNTEAFF. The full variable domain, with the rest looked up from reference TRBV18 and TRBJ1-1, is NAGVMQNPRHLVRRRGQEARLRCSPMKGHSHVYWYRQLPEEGLKFMVYLQKENIIDESGMPKERFSAEFPKEGPSILRIQQVVRGDSAAYFCASSPNSNTEAFFGQGTRLTVV.

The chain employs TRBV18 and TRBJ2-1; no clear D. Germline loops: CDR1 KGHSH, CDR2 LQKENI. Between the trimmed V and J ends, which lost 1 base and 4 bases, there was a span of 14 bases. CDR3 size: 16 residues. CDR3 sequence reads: CASSPQWAGNYNEQFF. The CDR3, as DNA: TGTGCCAGCTCACCACAATGGGCAGGAAATTACAATGAGCAGTTCTTC.

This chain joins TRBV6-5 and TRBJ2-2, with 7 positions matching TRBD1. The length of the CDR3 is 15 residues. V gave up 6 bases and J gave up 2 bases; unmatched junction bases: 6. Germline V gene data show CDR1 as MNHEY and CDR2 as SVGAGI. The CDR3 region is CASRQDRANTGELFF. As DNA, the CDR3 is TGTGCCAGCAGACAAGACAGGGCTAACACCGGGGAGCTGTTTTTT.

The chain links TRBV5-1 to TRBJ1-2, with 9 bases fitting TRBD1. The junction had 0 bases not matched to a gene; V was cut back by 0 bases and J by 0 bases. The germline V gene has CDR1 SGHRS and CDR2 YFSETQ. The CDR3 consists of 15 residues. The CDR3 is CASSLGTGANYGYTF. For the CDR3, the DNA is TGCGCCAGCAGCTTGGGGACAGGGGCTAACTATGGCTACACCTTC.

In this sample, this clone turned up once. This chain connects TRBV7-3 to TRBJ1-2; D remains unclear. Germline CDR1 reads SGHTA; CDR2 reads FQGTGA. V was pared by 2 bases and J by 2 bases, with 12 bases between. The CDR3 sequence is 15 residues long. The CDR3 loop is CASSLGPSGNYGYTF. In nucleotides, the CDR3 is TGTGCCAGCAGCTTAGGACCCTCGGGAAACTATGGCTACACCTTC.

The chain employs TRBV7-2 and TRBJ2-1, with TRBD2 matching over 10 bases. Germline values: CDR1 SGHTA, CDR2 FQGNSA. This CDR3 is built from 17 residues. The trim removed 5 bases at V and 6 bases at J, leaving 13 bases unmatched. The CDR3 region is CASSIMNSGRRPNEQFF. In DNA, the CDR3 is TGTGCCAGCAGCATCATGAATAGCGGGAGGAGGCCCAATGAGCAGTTCTTC.

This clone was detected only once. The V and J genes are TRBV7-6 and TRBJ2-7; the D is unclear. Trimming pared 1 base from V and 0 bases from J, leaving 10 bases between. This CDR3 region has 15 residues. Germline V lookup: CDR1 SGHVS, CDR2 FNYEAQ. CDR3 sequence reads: CASSLGPSSSYEQYF. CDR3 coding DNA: TGTGCCAGCAGCTTAGGTCCCAGTAGCTCCTACGAGCAGTACTTC.

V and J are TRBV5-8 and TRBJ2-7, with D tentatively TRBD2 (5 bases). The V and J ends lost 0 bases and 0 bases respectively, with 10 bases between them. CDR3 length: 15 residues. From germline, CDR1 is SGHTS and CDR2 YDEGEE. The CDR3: CASSLAADFSYEQYF. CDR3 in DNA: TGTGCCAGCAGCTTGGCTGCGGACTTCTCCTACGAGCAGTACTTC.

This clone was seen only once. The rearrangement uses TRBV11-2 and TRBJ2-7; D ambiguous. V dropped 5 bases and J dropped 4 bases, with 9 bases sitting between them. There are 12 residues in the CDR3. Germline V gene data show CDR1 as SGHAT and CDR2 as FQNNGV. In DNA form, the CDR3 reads TGTGCCAGCAGCAAAGACCGTTACGAGCAGTACTTC. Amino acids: CASSKDRYEQYF.

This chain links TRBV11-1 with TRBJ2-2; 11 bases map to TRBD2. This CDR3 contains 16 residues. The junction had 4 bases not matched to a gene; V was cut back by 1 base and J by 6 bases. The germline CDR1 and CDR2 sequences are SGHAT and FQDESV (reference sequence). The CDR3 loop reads CASSLVLAGGPGELFF. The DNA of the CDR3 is TGTGCCAGCAGCTTAGTCCTAGCGGGAGGACCCGGGGAGCTGTTTTTT.

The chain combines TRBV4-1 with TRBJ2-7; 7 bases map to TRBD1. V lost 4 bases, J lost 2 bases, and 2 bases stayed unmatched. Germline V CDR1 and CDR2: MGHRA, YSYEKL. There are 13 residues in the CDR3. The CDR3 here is CASSLGTAYEQYF. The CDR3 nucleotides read TGCGCCAGCAGCCTCGGGACAGCCTACGAGCAGTACTTC.

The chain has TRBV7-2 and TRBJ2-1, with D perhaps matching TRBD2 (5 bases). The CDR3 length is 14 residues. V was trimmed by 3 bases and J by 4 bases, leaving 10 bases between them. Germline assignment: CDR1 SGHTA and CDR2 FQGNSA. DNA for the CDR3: TGTGCCAGCAGCTTCGGGCGGGTTTACAATGAGCAGTTCTTC. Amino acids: CASSFGRVYNEQFF. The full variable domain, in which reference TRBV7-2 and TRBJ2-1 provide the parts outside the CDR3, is GAGVSQSPSNKVTEKGKDVELRCDPISGHTALYWYRQSLGQGLEFLIYFQGNSAPDKSGLPSDRFSAERTGGSVSTLTIQRTQQEDSAVYLCASSFGRVYNEQFFGPGTRLTVL.

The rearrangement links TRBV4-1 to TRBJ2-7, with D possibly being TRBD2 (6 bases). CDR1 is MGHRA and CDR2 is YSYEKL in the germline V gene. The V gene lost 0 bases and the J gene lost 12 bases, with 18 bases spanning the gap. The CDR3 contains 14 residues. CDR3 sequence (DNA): TGCGCCAGCAGCCAAGATCCGTTGGCGGGGTCCCCGTACTTC. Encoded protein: CASSQDPLAGSPYF.

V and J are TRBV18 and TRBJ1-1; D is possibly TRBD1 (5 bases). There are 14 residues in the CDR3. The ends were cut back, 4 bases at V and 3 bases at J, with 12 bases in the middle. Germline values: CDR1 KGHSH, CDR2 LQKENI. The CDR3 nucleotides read TGTGCCAGCTCACGGGGGAGCAGAGACACTGAAGCTTTCTTT. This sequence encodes CASSRGSRDTEAFF.

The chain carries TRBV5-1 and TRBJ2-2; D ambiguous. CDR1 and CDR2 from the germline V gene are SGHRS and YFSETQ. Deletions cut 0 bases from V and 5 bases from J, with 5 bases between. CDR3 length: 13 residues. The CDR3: CASSLALTGELFF. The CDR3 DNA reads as TGCGCCAGCAGCTTGGCACTAACCGGGGAGCTGTTTTTT.

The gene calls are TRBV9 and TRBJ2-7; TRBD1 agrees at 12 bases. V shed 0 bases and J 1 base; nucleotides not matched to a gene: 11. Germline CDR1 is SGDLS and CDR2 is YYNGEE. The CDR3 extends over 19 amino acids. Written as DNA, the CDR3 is TGTGCCAGCAGCGTAGGTGACCGGGACAGGGGGCCAACTTCCTACGAGCAGTACTTC. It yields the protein CASSVGDRDRGPTSYEQYF.